Listed below are T cell receptor beta chains from one sample, sequenced in a study of radiation and T cells in renal cell carcinoma. TCRdb keeps only in-frame clones here, not all; method: immunoSEQ multiplex PCR. Of 120,000 or so clones listed, 85% to 90% were seen once; the top ten hold over 4.5%. Specimen: blood, collected from a patient whose treatment included radiotherapy and nephrectomy. The receptors come from a woman in her 70s with renal cell carcinoma. The CDR3 runs from the conserved cysteine through the conserved F or W. A D gene is named only where the DNA matches it firmly. Size is omitted from some rows. Given values are once, few, many or a class for expanded clones.

CDR3 DNA: TGTGCCAGCAGCCCGGGGGACGGGACGGACTACGAGCAGTACTTC
CDR3 protein: CASSPGDGTDYEQYF
J gene: TRBJ2-7
V gene: TRBV7-2
D gene: -
clone size: -

CDR3 DNA: TGTGCCACCAGCAGAGGGACAGGGGGTCCTCAGCCCCAGCATTTT
CDR3 protein: CATSRGTGGPQPQHF
J gene: TRBJ1-5
V gene: TRBV15
D gene: TRBD1
clone size: -

CDR3 DNA: TGTGCCAGCACTAGGGGCGATCAGCCCCAGCATTTT
CDR3 protein: CASTRGDQPQHF
J gene: TRBJ1-5
V gene: TRBV2
D gene: -
clone size: -

CDR3 DNA: TGCGCCAGCAGCCCCAAGGAAGGCAATCAGCCCCAGCATTTT
CDR3 protein: CASSPKEGNQPQHF
J gene: TRBJ1-5
V gene: TRBV4-1
D gene: -
clone size: -

CDR3 DNA: TGTGCCAGCAGTTCCCTCGACAGGGAGACGTACGAGCAGTACTTC
CDR3 protein: CASSSLDRETYEQYF
J gene: TRBJ2-7
V gene: TRBV28
D gene: TRBD1
clone size: -

CDR3 DNA: TGTGCCAGCAGCCAAGGGGTGCAGGACAGGAACTCCAGGGTGGCTTTCTTT
CDR3 protein: CASSQGVQDRNSRVAFF
J gene: TRBJ1-1
V gene: TRBV4-2
D gene: TRBD1
clone size: -

CDR3 DNA: TGTGCCAGCAGCTTGGGAAGTCCGGGACAGGGCTACAATGAGCAGTTCTTC
CDR3 protein: CASSLGSPGQGYNEQFF
J gene: TRBJ2-1
V gene: TRBV5-6
D gene: TRBD1
clone size: -

CDR3 DNA: TGTGCCAGTACAACTCCCACTAAAGGCAGGGGGCATGAGCAGTTCTTC
CDR3 protein: CASTTPTKGRGHEQFF
J gene: TRBJ2-1
V gene: TRBV19
D gene: TRBD1
clone size: few

CDR3 DNA: TGTGCCAGCAGTTTGGGTTGGAGCGAGCAGTACTTC
CDR3 protein: CASSLGWSEQYF
J gene: TRBJ2-7
V gene: TRBV28
D gene: -
clone size: -

CDR3 DNA: TGTGCCAGCAGCTTAGTCCGCGGACAGGAAGGGACTGAAGCTTTCTTT
CDR3 protein: CASSLVRGQEGTEAFF
J gene: TRBJ1-1
V gene: TRBV7-9
D gene: TRBD1
clone size: -

CDR3 DNA: TGCGCCAGCAGCTTGGCGGTTAGATCGGGCGAGCAGTACTTC
CDR3 protein: CASSLAVRSGEQYF
J gene: TRBJ2-7
V gene: TRBV5-1
D gene: -
clone size: -

CDR3 DNA: TGTGCCACCAGCAGAGGATACAGGGACAGGGCATCTGGGGCCAACGTCCTGACTTTC
CDR3 protein: CATSRGYRDRASGANVLTF
J gene: TRBJ2-6
V gene: TRBV15
D gene: TRBD1
clone size: -

CDR3 DNA: TGTGCCAGCAGCCGGGACAGGGGGCGGATCGAGCAGTACTTC
CDR3 protein: CASSRDRGRIEQYF
J gene: TRBJ2-7
V gene: TRBV7-2
D gene: TRBD1
clone size: -

CDR3 DNA: TGTGCCAGTAAGGGGGGGAAGGATTCACCCCTCCACTTT
CDR3 protein: CASKGGKDSPLHF
J gene: TRBJ1-6
V gene: TRBV19
D gene: -
clone size: -